These T cell receptor beta chains were read from a single sample in a study of cytomegalovirus exposure and HLA in healthy donors. The repertoire was sequenced with immunoSEQ multiplex PCR; TCRdb's copy has only in-frame clones and lacks some. The data contain tens of thousands of clones, about 84% of them seen just once; the ten biggest clones take up around 7.4%. Sequencing input: PBMCs. Receptor source: a man younger than 30 in good health and CMV-seropositive. CDR3s include the opening cysteine and the closing phenylalanine or tryptophan. Fields, in order: V gene, D gene, J gene, CDR3 DNA, CDR3 protein. The D gene is left open where the match is weak.

TRBV14	TRBD1	TRBJ1-2	TGTGCCAGCAGCCAAGGAACAGGGGCCTATGGCTACACCTTC	CASSQGTGAYGYTF
TRBV29-1	TRBD1	TRBJ1-1	TGCAGCGCCGGACAGGTGAACACTGAAGCTTTCTTT	CSAGQVNTEAFF
TRBV5-1	TRBD2	TRBJ2-1	TGCGCCACCCGACTAGCGGGAGACTACAATGAGCAGTTCTTC	CATRLAGDYNEQFF
TRBV5-1	NA	TRBJ2-7	TGCGCCAGCAGCTTCGGACAGAACTACGAGCAGTACTTC	CASSFGQNYEQYF
TRBV2	NA	TRBJ1-6	TGTGCCAGCAGGGACAGAGGGCAGGGTTGGGCACCCCTCCACTTT	CASRDRGQGWAPLHF
TRBV30	NA	TRBJ2-7	TGTGCCTGGGACGGAGAATTCCACGAGCAGTACTTC	CAWDGEFHEQYF
TRBV30	NA	TRBJ2-1	TGTGCCTGGGGCCGCCACATGGATGAGCAGTTCTTC	CAWGRHMDEQFF
TRBV2	TRBD1	TRBJ1-6	TGTGCCAGCAGCGCGGACAGGGGAGGAGAGCAATCACCCCTCCACTTT	CASSADRGGEQSPLHF
TRBV30	TRBD2	TRBJ2-5	TGTGCCTGGAGTGTATACGGGGGGGCCCTTGAGACCCAGTACTTC	CAWSVYGGALETQYF
TRBV4-1	TRBD2	TRBJ2-3	TGCGCCAGCAGCCCGCTTAGCGGGGGGGCAGAAGAGGATACGCAGTATTTT	CASSPLSGGAEEDTQYF
TRBV27	TRBD1	TRBJ1-6	TGTGCCAGCAAGGAACCAGGGGGATACTCACCCCTCCACTTT	CASKEPGGYSPLHF
TRBV30	NA	TRBJ2-3	TGTGCCTGGTTAATAACAGGTACTAGCACAGATACGCAGTATTTT	CAWLITGTSTDTQYF
TRBV30	NA	TRBJ2-5	TGTGCCTGGACCCAAAGGGCGGTGCGGGCCCAGTACTTC	CAWTQRAVRAQYF
TRBV27	TRBD1	TRBJ1-2	TGTGCCACCTCCCGAGCAGGGGGCGCGAACTATGGCTACACCTTC	CATSRAGGANYGYTF
TRBV5-1	TRBD1	TRBJ2-3	TGCGCCAGCATACCGACAGGGGAGACCACAGATACGCAGTATTTT	CASIPTGETTDTQYF
TRBV6-1	NA	TRBJ2-2	TGTGCCAGCAGTGAAGACACCGGAGGAAACGGGGAGCTGTTTTTT	CASSEDTGGNGELFF
TRBV6-1	TRBD1	TRBJ1-1	TGTGCCAGCAGTTCACGGGGACAGAGTTATGAAGCTTTCTTT	CASSSRGQSYEAFF